The 28 T cell receptor beta chains presented below share a single source sample, sequenced in a study of OX40 agonist ivuxolimab in advanced cancers. Profiling relied on immunoSEQ multiplex PCR, and the TCRdb table lists in-frame clones only, not all of them. The sample includes about 80,000 clones, about nine tenths of them seen just once. The sample in question was CD4+ or CD8+ T cells sorted from blood, obtained in a trial of the OX40 agonist ivuxolimab. The receptor source for this set is an adult with an advanced solid tumor such as melanoma, head and neck, liver or kidney cancer.

The chain has TRBV19 and TRBJ1-5; unclear D gene. The V end lost 5 bases, the J end lost 8 bases, and 7 bases lay between the germline ends. The CDR3 contains 11 residues. CDR1 LNHDA and CDR2 SQIVND come from the germline V gene (reference sequence). The CDR3 reads CASSSAEPQHF. The CDR3 DNA is TGTGCCAGTAGTTCTGCGGAGCCCCAGCATTTT. The full variable domain, its missing parts supplied by reference TRBV19 and TRBJ1-5, is DGGITQSPKYLFRKEGQNVTLSCEQNLNHDAMYWYRQDPGQGLRLIYYSQIVNDFQKGDIAEGYSVSREKKESFPLTVTSAQKNPTAFYLCASSSAEPQHFGDGTRLSIL.

This chain uses TRBV7-2 with TRBJ2-3, with D possibly TRBD1 on 6 matching bases. Germline V lookup: CDR1 SGHTA, CDR2 FQGNSA. Trimming cost V 2 bases and J 4 bases, with 16 bases left between them. This CDR3 is 16 amino acids long. The CDR3: CASSLQRGRGADTQYF. The CDR3 nucleotides are TGTGCCAGCAGCTTACAAAGGGGCAGGGGCGCAGATACGCAGTATTTT.

This clone appeared a few times. This rearrangement joins TRBV10-1 to TRBJ1-3; D ambiguous. This CDR3 has 16 amino acids. V shed 0 bases and J shed 2 bases, with 11 bases lying between them. Germline values: CDR1 WNHNN, CDR2 SYGVQD (reference sequence). The chain's CDR3 is CASSESKRVAGNTIYF. CDR3 DNA sequence: TGCGCCAGCAGTGAGTCGAAGAGGGTGGCTGGAAACACCATATATTTT.

The chain uses TRBV30 and TRBJ1-1; D gene ambiguous. This CDR3 has 12 residues. Trimming pared 2 bases from V and 1 base from J, leaving 5 bases between. The germline gives CDR1 GTSNPN, CDR2 SVGIG (reference sequence). CDR3 coding DNA: TGTGCCTGGAGTCAGGCGAACACTGAAGCTTTCTTT. Its translation: CAWSQANTEAFF.

A few counts support this clone. The gene calls are TRBV7-7 and TRBJ2-5; 10 positions agree with TRBD1. CDR3 length equals 17 residues. V lost 4 bases and J lost 6; bases outside the gene matches: 14. Germline CDR1 and CDR2: SSHAT and FNYEAQ (reference sequence). The CDR3 region has the DNA TGTGCCAGCAGCTCCACTGCGCCGGGACAGGGGTTGAAGACCCAGTACTTC. As protein: CASSSTAPGQGLKTQYF.

The rearrangement joins TRBV4-1 to TRBJ2-3; 13 bases are a match to TRBD2. The CDR3 is made up of 18 amino acids. V was pared by 3 bases and J by 7 bases, with 13 bases of the junction left unmatched. CDR1 MGHRA and CDR2 YSYEKL come from the germline V gene. The CDR3 region has the DNA TGCGCCAGCAGCCAGGAACTAGCGGGGGGGGCCCAGAGTTATACGCAGTATTTT. It yields the protein CASSQELAGGAQSYTQYF.

The V gene is TRBV18, the J gene TRBJ2-7; 13 nucleotides match TRBD2. V shed 5 bases and J 5 bases; nucleotides not matched to a gene: 3. The length of the CDR3 is 14 residues. Germline assignment: CDR1 KGHSH and CDR2 LQKENI. In DNA form, the CDR3 reads TGTGCCAGCTCAACGGGACTAGCGGGAAACGAGCAGTACTTC. Protein sequence: CASSTGLAGNEQYF.

The chain combines TRBV7-2 with TRBJ2-7, with TRBD2 matching over 13 bases. The CDR3 is 19 residues long. With V trimmed by 2 bases and J by 3 bases, 13 bases remained unmatched. The germline V gene has CDR1 SGHTA and CDR2 FQGNSA. The DNA of the CDR3 is TGTGCCAGCAGCTTAACCCCAGGAAGACTAGCGGGGGGTGGCTACGAGCAGTACTTC. Protein: CASSLTPGRLAGGGYEQYF.

The chain combines TRBV27 with TRBJ2-3, with 7 bases aligning to TRBD2. The CDR3 extends over 17 amino acids. Germline trimming cut 4 bases from V and 0 bases from J; bases unmatched to any gene: 10. Looked up from germline, CDR1 is MNHEY and CDR2 is SMNVEV (reference sequence). Written as DNA, the CDR3 is TGTGCCAGCAGTTCCCCTCAGGCGGGGGTCAGCACAGATACGCAGTATTTT. The encoded protein is CASSSPQAGVSTDTQYF.

This sequence joins TRBV6-5 and TRBJ1-1, with unresolved D. This CDR3 has 13 residues. V gave up 5 bases and J gave up 0 bases, with 7 bases separating them. In germline, CDR1 is MNHEY, CDR2 SVGAGI. In DNA, the CDR3 is TGTGCCAGCAGTGTACAGCTGAACACTGAAGCTTTCTTT. Translation: CASSVQLNTEAFF.

The chain carries TRBV19 and TRBJ2-1; TRBD1 or TRBD2 may be the D gene (5 bases each). CDR3 length: 14 residues. Germline V gene sequence: CDR1 LNHDA, CDR2 SQIVND (reference sequence). Between the trimmed V and J ends, which lost 5 bases and 5 bases, there was a span of 13 bases. The CDR3, as DNA: TGTGCCAGTAGTTCCCCATCGGGACACAATGAGCAGTTCTTC. Translation gives CASSSPSGHNEQFF.

The CDR3 DNA follows: TGTGCCAGCAGCCCCCCCCGGCGGGGGAGCACAGATACGCAGTATTTT. This encodes CASSPPRRGSTDTQYF. V usage is TRBV7-2 and J usage is TRBJ2-3, with 7 nucleotides matching TRBD2. The CDR3 has 16 amino acids. CDR1 and CDR2 from the germline V gene are SGHTA and FQGNSA. The trim removed 5 bases at V and 0 bases at J, leaving 8 bases unmatched.

V gene TRBV7-8 combines with J gene TRBJ2-2; 12 bases line up with TRBD2. Germline V gives CDR1 SGHVS, CDR2 FQNEAQ. This CDR3 comprises 18 residues. The ends lost 5 bases at V and 5 bases at J; junction bases unmatched: 12. CDR3 protein: CASSPPLRLAGVTGELFF. The CDR3 DNA is TGTGCCAGCAGCCCCCCCCTCAGACTAGCGGGAGTTACCGGGGAGCTGTTTTTT.

The chain is built from TRBV7-2 and TRBJ1-3, with TRBD1 matching over 8 bases. This CDR3 is 16 amino acids long. The germline V gene has CDR1 SGHTA and CDR2 FQGNSA. V dropped 1 base and J dropped 2; count of bases not matched to a gene: 4. Here the CDR3 reads CASSLGRTGTGNTIYF. The CDR3 DNA is TGTGCCAGCAGCTTAGGGAGGACAGGGACTGGAAACACCATATATTTT.

This chain joins TRBV7-9 and TRBJ2-3; TRBD1 agrees at 7 bases. Trimming removed 4 bases from V and 0 bases from J; junction bases left unmatched: 10. Germline V CDR1 and CDR2: SEHNR, FQNEAQ (reference sequence). This CDR3 is 17 amino acids long. In nucleotides, the CDR3 is TGTGCCAGCAGCTACTTATTAGGGGGCATTAGCACAGATACGCAGTATTTT. As protein: CASSYLLGGISTDTQYF.

The chain uses TRBV20-1 and TRBJ2-5; D gene ambiguous. Trimming took off 3 bases at V and 7 bases at J, with 6 bases between the two ends. The CDR3 consists of 10 residues. CDR1 is DFQATT and CDR2 is SNEGSKA in the germline V gene (reference sequence). The CDR3 bases are TGCAGTGCTAGTTGGGGGACCCAGTACTTC. As protein: CSASWGTQYF.

V is TRBV27 and J is TRBJ1-1; D remains unclear. V was clipped by 6 bases and J by 2 bases, with 13 bases between them. Looked up from germline, CDR1 is MNHEY and CDR2 is SMNVEV (reference sequence). The CDR3 covers 14 residues. CDR3: CASSLRLENTEAFF. CDR3 coding DNA: TGTGCCAGCAGCCTAAGGTTAGAAAACACTGAAGCTTTCTTT.

This chain joins TRBV5-6 and TRBJ2-5; TRBD1 matches at 8 bases. The CDR3 has 15 amino acids. Germline lookup yields CDR1 SGHDT and CDR2 YYEEEE. V shed 4 bases and J 5 bases; nucleotides not matched to a gene: 10. The CDR3, as DNA: TGTGCCAGCAGCCTCGAGACAGGGGCTTTGGAGACCCAGTACTTC. This sequence encodes CASSLETGALETQYF.

The chain carries TRBV6-5 and TRBJ2-5; 7 nucleotides line up with TRBD2. Germline-derived CDR1 and CDR2 are MNHEY and SVGAGI. The CDR3 extends over 16 amino acids. V lost 0 bases to trimming and J lost 5 bases; unmatched junction nucleotides: 9. CDR3 in DNA: TGTGCCAGCAGTTACTCGAGTGTTAGCGGGCGGGAGACCCAGTACTTC. This codes for CASSYSSVSGRETQYF.

The chain has TRBV29-1 and TRBJ1-5; D remains unclear. This CDR3 is built from 13 residues. CDR1 and CDR2 (germline): SQVTM, ANQGSEA. Between the trimmed V and J ends, which lost 7 bases and 1 base, there was a span of 11 bases. The chain's CDR3 is CSAEVESNQPQHF. The CDR3 DNA sequence: TGCAGCGCTGAGGTGGAGAGCAATCAGCCCCAGCATTTT.

This clone was seen just once. CDR3 protein: CASSSPGDTQYF. In DNA form, the CDR3 reads TGTGCCAGCAGTTCTCCCGGGGATACGCAGTATTTT. V usage is TRBV28 and J usage is TRBJ2-3; D not resolved. V dropped 4 bases and J dropped 6 bases, with 8 bases sitting between them. Germline lookup yields CDR1 MDHEN and CDR2 SYDVKM. The CDR3 runs to 12 residues.

As to this clone: One junction end disagrees with the germline gene, perhaps due to a read error. This chain uses TRBV14 with TRBJ2-7; D gene ambiguous. Germline V gives CDR1 SGHDN, CDR2 FVKESK. The CDR3 is 11 residues long. The CDR3 region has the DNA TGTGCCAGCAGCCAAGCACCCCCGCCTCACTTC. Amino acids: CASSQAPPPHF. The entire variable domain, with the rest obtained from reference TRBV14 and TRBJ2-7, is as follows: EAGVTQFPSHSVIEKGQTVTLRCDPISGHDNLYWYRRVMGKEIKFLLHFVKESKQDESGMPNNRFLAERTGGTYSTLKVQPAELEDSGVYFCASSQAPPPHFGPGTRLTVT.

The genes are TRBV4-1 and TRBJ2-3; unclear D gene. V was cut by 0 bases and J by 5 bases, with 15 bases left in between. The CDR3 is made up of 16 amino acids. The germline V gene encodes CDR1 MGHRA and CDR2 YSYEKL. CDR3 sequence (DNA): TGCGCCAGCAGCCAAGATGACCGACTGAAGGGAGATACGCAGTATTTT. Translating it yields CASSQDDRLKGDTQYF.

The chain combines TRBV5-4 with TRBJ2-1; D unresolved. Germline V lookup: CDR1 SGHNT, CDR2 YYREEE (reference sequence). Trimming took 4 bases from V and 8 from J, leaving 13 bases between them. The CDR3 extends over 13 amino acids. The CDR3 sequence is CASSRGSLDEQFF. CDR3 DNA sequence: TGTGCCAGCAGCCGAGGATCCCTAGATGAGCAGTTCTTC.

The CDR3 sequence: CASSHRDNNQPQHF. The CDR3 DNA sequence: TGTGCCAGCAGCCACCGGGACAATAATCAGCCCCAGCATTTT. The chain employs TRBV5-6 and TRBJ1-5, with D maybe TRBD1 (6 bases). CDR1 and CDR2 (germline): SGHDT, YYEEEE. V dropped 4 bases and J dropped 4 bases, with 12 bases sitting between them. This CDR3 contains 14 residues.

The chain is built from TRBV6-5 and TRBJ2-7, with no clear D. CDR1 MNHEY and CDR2 SVGAGI come from the germline V gene. V was pared by 5 bases and J by 3 bases, with 11 bases between. The CDR3 runs to 13 residues. The CDR3 spells CASSALQNYEQYF. CDR3 sequence (DNA): TGTGCCAGCAGTGCCCTACAGAACTACGAGCAGTACTTC.

This chain links TRBV4-1 with TRBJ1-1; D ambiguous. Germline CDR1 reads MGHRA; CDR2 reads YSYEKL. This CDR3 has 13 residues. V was trimmed by 0 bases and J by 3 bases, leaving 5 bases between them. The CDR3 spells CASSQDRDTEAFF. DNA for the CDR3: TGCGCCAGCAGCCAAGATAGAGACACTGAAGCTTTCTTT.

Comment on this clone: The identical CDR3 is also encoded by other nucleotide sequences in the sample. The rearrangement joins TRBV11-3 to TRBJ1-6; possibly TRBD1 for D (5 bases). CDR3 length equals 14 residues. Per germline, CDR1 SGHNT and CDR2 YENEEA. V gave up 0 bases and J gave up 6 bases, with 6 bases separating them. DNA of the CDR3: TGTGCCAGCAGCTTAGAGGGGGGTAATTCACCCCTCCACTTT. It is translated as CASSLEGGNSPLHF.